This T cell receptor beta chain was retrieved from a study of breast tumors, draining lymph nodes, adjacent tissues. Study results and caveats: Findings are consistent with lymph node origin and intratumoral expansion of most tumor T cells. The lymph node origin of tumor T cells was framed as consistent with a hypothesis, not demonstrated.

The CDR3 has 15 amino acids. The germline CDR1 and CDR2 sequences are SGHKS and YYEKEE (reference sequence). With V trimmed by 4 bases and J by 4 bases, 8 bases remained unmatched. In this sample, this clonotype turned up many times. Its antigen is as yet unknown. A single record per CDR3 protein comes from TCRdb applying MiXCR to the multiplex PCR reads. This sample has 85,000 to 120,000 distinct CDR3 sequences; less than 40% occur once, and the top ten carry approximately 5.3%. Samples came from axillary lymph nodes draining the breast cancer. Sequencing was performed on axillary lymph node tissue. This rearrangement joins TRBV5-5 to TRBJ1-2; 9 nucleotides match TRBD1. The clonotype originates from a female donor with breast cancer. Some clones in this sample may be carry-over from other donors' samples. CDR3 amino acids: CASSGGDRVGYGYTF. The CDR3 coding sequence is TGTGCCAGCAGCGGAGGGGACAGGGTTGGCTATGGCTACACCTTC.